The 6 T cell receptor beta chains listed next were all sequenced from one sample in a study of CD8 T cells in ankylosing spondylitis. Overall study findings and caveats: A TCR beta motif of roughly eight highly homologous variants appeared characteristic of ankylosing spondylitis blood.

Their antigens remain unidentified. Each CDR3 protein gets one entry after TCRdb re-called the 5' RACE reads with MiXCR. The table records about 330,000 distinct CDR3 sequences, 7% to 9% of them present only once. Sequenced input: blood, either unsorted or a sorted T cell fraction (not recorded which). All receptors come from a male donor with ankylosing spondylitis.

The CDR3 loop is CSARGVTRDMPLTNEKLFF. In nucleotides, the CDR3 is TGCAGTGCTAGAGGAGTTACTCGGGACATGCCTCTTACTAATGAAAAACTGTTTTTT. The V gene is TRBV20-1, the J gene TRBJ1-4, with D perhaps TRBD1 (6 bases). CDR3 length equals 19 residues. Trimming shortened V by 1 base and J by 2 bases, and 23 bases separated the two germline ends. Looked up from germline, CDR1 is DFQATT and CDR2 is SNEGSKA (reference sequence).

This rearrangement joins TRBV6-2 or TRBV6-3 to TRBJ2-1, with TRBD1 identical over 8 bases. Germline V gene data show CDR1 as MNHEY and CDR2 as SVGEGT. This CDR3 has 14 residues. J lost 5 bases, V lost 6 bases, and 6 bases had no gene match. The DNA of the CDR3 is TGTGCCAGCAGGGTGACAGGGGTTGACAATGAGCAGTTCTTC. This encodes CASRVTGVDNEQFF.

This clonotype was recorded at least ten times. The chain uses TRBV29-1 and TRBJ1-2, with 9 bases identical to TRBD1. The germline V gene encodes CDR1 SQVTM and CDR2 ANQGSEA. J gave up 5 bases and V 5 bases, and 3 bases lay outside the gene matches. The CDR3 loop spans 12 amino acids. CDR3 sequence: CSVRQGVYGYTF. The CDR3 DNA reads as TGCAGCGTTCGACAGGGGGTGTATGGCTACACCTTC.

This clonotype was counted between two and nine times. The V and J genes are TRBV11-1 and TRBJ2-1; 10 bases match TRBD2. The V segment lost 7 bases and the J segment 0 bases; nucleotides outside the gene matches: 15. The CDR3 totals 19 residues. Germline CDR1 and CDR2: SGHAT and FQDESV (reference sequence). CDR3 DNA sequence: TGTGCCAGCACCCTTAGAGGGACTAGCGAAACACCCTCCTACAATGAGCAGTTCTTC. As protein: CASTLRGTSETPSYNEQFF.

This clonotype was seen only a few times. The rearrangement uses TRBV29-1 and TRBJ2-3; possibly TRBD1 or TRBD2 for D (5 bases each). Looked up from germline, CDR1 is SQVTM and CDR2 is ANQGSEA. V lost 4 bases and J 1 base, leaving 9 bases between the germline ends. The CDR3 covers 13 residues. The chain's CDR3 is CSVAGTRTDTQYF. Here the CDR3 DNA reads TGCAGCGTTGCCGGGACCCGCACAGATACGCAGTATTTT.

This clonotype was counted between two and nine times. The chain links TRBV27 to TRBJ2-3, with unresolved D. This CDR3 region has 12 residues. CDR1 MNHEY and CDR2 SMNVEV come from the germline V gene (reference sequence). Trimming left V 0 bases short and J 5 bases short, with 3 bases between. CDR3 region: CASSLSQDTQYF. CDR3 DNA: TGTGCCAGCAGTTTATCACAAGATACGCAGTATTTT.